This TCR beta chain was identified in a study of cytotoxic CD8 clonotypes in ibrutinib-treated CLL. The CDR3 spans 13 residues. V lost 5 bases to trimming and J lost 8 bases, with 15 bases between them. Germline CDR1 and CDR2: LNHDA and SQIVND (reference sequence). The repertoire was sequenced with immunoSEQ multiplex PCR; TCRdb's copy has only in-frame clones and lacks some. Of roughly 190,000 clones listed, approximately 68% were seen once; the top ten hold around 15%. The sequence derives from a human donor with chronic lymphocytic leukemia. The V gene is TRBV19, the J gene TRBJ1-1; D call uncertain. Sequences were derived from PBMCs, sampled after 24 months of ibrutinib treatment. CDR3 sequence reads: CASSPQFVSEAFF. The CDR3 DNA is TGTGCCAGTAGTCCCCAATTTGTCAGCGAAGCTTTCTTT. Variable domain in full (rest from reference TRBV19 and TRBJ1-1): DGGITQSPKYLFRKEGQNVTLSCEQNLNHDAMYWYRQDPGQGLRLIYYSQIVNDFQKGDIAEGYSVSREKKESFPLTVTSAQKNPTAFYLCASSPQFVSEAFFGQGTRLTVV.